These T cell receptor beta chains were read from a single sample in a study of T cell responses to AZD1222 COVID-19 vaccine. Some clones are missing from TCRdb's copy, which holds only in-frame ones; the method was immunoSEQ multiplex PCR. The data show about 68,000 clones, almost 90% seen once. The specimen was peripheral blood, collected on day 0 of AZD1222 vaccination. The receptors originated from an adult in good health. CDR3s include the opening cysteine and the closing phenylalanine or tryptophan. D genes are given only for firm matches. Size tells how often a clone was seen (once, few, many) or the class of an expanded clone, and some rows leave it out.

CDR3 DNA: TGTGCCAGCAGTTTACCCGCTTTTGGCTACACCTTC; CDR3 protein: CASSLPAFGYTF; D gene: .; V gene: TRBV28; clone size: .; J gene: TRBJ1-2
CDR3 DNA: TGTGCCAGCGGATTCTCGGGACGTCTCACAGATACGCAGTATTTT; CDR3 protein: CASGFSGRLTDTQYF; D gene: .; V gene: TRBV7-9; clone size: .; J gene: TRBJ2-3
CDR3 DNA: TGCAGTGCTAGTACGGCTTTTGGGCACACCGGGGAGCTGTTTTTT; CDR3 protein: CSASTAFGHTGELFF; D gene: .; V gene: TRBV20-1; clone size: .; J gene: TRBJ2-2
CDR3 DNA: TGTGCCAGCAGTCCCCCGGGACACCAGCTGGGAAACACCATATATTTT; CDR3 protein: CASSPPGHQLGNTIYF; D gene: .; V gene: TRBV6-2/TRBV6-3; clone size: .; J gene: TRBJ1-3
CDR3 DNA: TGTGCCAGCAGCTTAGGTGGGACAGGGGGCTACAATGAGCAGTTCTTC; CDR3 protein: CASSLGGTGGYNEQFF; D gene: TRBD1; V gene: TRBV7-2; clone size: .; J gene: TRBJ2-1
CDR3 DNA: TGTGCCAGCAGCTTATTAGGGACCTACGAGCAGTACTTC; CDR3 protein: CASSLLGTYEQYF; D gene: .; V gene: TRBV7-2; clone size: .; J gene: TRBJ2-7
CDR3 DNA: TGCGCCAGCAGCCAAGGACTAGCGGGAGTCTACAATGAGCAGTTCTTC; CDR3 protein: CASSQGLAGVYNEQFF; D gene: TRBD2; V gene: TRBV4-1; clone size: .; J gene: TRBJ2-1
CDR3 DNA: TGTGCCAGCAGCTCGACGTCGCGGGGAGGGTTCTACGAGCAGTACTTC; CDR3 protein: CASSSTSRGGFYEQYF; D gene: TRBD2; V gene: TRBV7-2; clone size: .; J gene: TRBJ2-7
CDR3 DNA: TGTGCCAGCAGTAAAACAGGGGGCGAAGGTTACGAGCAGTACTTC; CDR3 protein: CASSKTGGEGYEQYF; D gene: TRBD1; V gene: TRBV27; clone size: .; J gene: TRBJ2-7
CDR3 DNA: TGTGCCAGCAGCTTGGATTTTGGAGGCTACACCTTC; CDR3 protein: CASSLDFGGYTF; D gene: .; V gene: TRBV5-4; clone size: .; J gene: TRBJ1-2
CDR3 DNA: TGTGCCAGCAGCCAGACTAGCGGGAGGTTCGCCTCCTACAATGAGCAGTTCTTC; CDR3 protein: CASSQTSGRFASYNEQFF; D gene: TRBD2; V gene: TRBV14; clone size: .; J gene: TRBJ2-1
CDR3 DNA: TGTGCCAGCAGTGGGGGGAGACAGGGGGCAGGGGCCAACGTCCTGACTTTC; CDR3 protein: CASSGGRQGAGANVLTF; D gene: TRBD1; V gene: TRBV25-1; clone size: few; J gene: TRBJ2-6
CDR3 DNA: TGTGCCAGCAGAAACAGCTTTAGCCTCGGAGAGACCCAGTACTTC; CDR3 protein: CASRNSFSLGETQYF; D gene: .; V gene: TRBV6-5; clone size: few; J gene: TRBJ2-5
CDR3 DNA: TGTGCCAGCAGCTTAGTTGTCGGAGGGATAACTGGAAACACCATATATTTT; CDR3 protein: CASSLVVGGITGNTIYF; D gene: .; V gene: TRBV7-9; clone size: .; J gene: TRBJ1-3
CDR3 DNA: TGTGCCACCGGTAGCGGGAGCTTCGATGAGCAGTTCTTC; CDR3 protein: CATGSGSFDEQFF; D gene: TRBD2; V gene: TRBV24-1; clone size: few; J gene: TRBJ2-1
CDR3 DNA: TGTGCCAGCTCACCCCCGGCTAACTATGGCTACACCTTC; CDR3 protein: CASSPPANYGYTF; D gene: .; V gene: TRBV18; clone size: .; J gene: TRBJ1-2
CDR3 DNA: TGTGCCAGCAGCCCGCGGTCTAGCGGGGGAAATGAGCAGTTCTTC; CDR3 protein: CASSPRSSGGNEQFF; D gene: TRBD2; V gene: TRBV5-4; clone size: few; J gene: TRBJ2-1
CDR3 DNA: TGTGCCAGCAGCCTCCAGAACCGGCACCCGAATCAGCCCCAGCATTTT; CDR3 protein: CASSLQNRHPNQPQHF; D gene: .; V gene: TRBV16; clone size: .; J gene: TRBJ1-5
CDR3 DNA: TGTGCCAGCAGCTTGGCGGATACGCAGTATTTT; CDR3 protein: CASSLADTQYF; D gene: .; V gene: TRBV5-8; clone size: .; J gene: TRBJ2-3
CDR3 DNA: TGTGCCAGCAGCCATGGGGGACCGGGACTAGCGGGAGTTTTCTACTACGAGCAGTACTTC; CDR3 protein: CASSHGGPGLAGVFYYEQYF; D gene: TRBD2; V gene: TRBV27; clone size: once; J gene: TRBJ2-7
CDR3 DNA: TGTGCCAGCAGCTTGGGCTGGGGGTTAACGAACTATGGCTACACCTTC; CDR3 protein: CASSLGWGLTNYGYTF; D gene: .; V gene: TRBV5-8; clone size: .; J gene: TRBJ1-2
CDR3 DNA: TGTGCCAGCAGCTGGGACTCCTACTCTGAAGCTTTCTTT; CDR3 protein: CASSWDSYSEAFF; D gene: .; V gene: TRBV5-5; clone size: .; J gene: TRBJ1-1
CDR3 DNA: TGCGCCAGCAGGGACACCCGGACCTACGAGCAGTACTTC; CDR3 protein: CASRDTRTYEQYF; D gene: .; V gene: TRBV10-2; clone size: few; J gene: TRBJ2-7
CDR3 DNA: TGTGCCAGCAGAAGACAGGGACCTTATGGCTACACCTTC; CDR3 protein: CASRRQGPYGYTF; D gene: TRBD1; V gene: TRBV11-2; clone size: .; J gene: TRBJ1-2
CDR3 DNA: TGTGCCAGCAGTGAACACGGGACGGACTACAATGAGCAGTTCTTC; CDR3 protein: CASSEHGTDYNEQFF; D gene: .; V gene: TRBV6-4; clone size: .; J gene: TRBJ2-1
CDR3 DNA: TGTGCCAGCAGCTTAGGTGGGACAGGTCGGATGAACACTGAAGCTTTCTTT; CDR3 protein: CASSLGGTGRMNTEAFF; D gene: TRBD1; V gene: TRBV7-9; clone size: .; J gene: TRBJ1-1
CDR3 DNA: TGTGCCAGCAGGGGTAGCGGGAGGAAAAACTACGAGCAGTACTTC; CDR3 protein: CASRGSGRKNYEQYF; D gene: TRBD2; V gene: TRBV6-5; clone size: .; J gene: TRBJ2-7
CDR3 DNA: TGTGCCAGCTCACAAGACAGTTCTGGGAACATTCAGTACTTC; CDR3 protein: CASSQDSSGNIQYF; D gene: .; V gene: TRBV18; clone size: .; J gene: TRBJ2-4
CDR3 DNA: TGTGCCAGCTCCCCGGCGGGGCGTGCAGATACGCAGTATTTT; CDR3 protein: CASSPAGRADTQYF; D gene: .; V gene: TRBV18; clone size: .; J gene: TRBJ2-3
CDR3 DNA: TGCGCCAGCAGCCCCGGGACAGGGGCCCCCAATGAGCAGTTCTTC; CDR3 protein: CASSPGTGAPNEQFF; D gene: TRBD1; V gene: TRBV4-1; clone size: .; J gene: TRBJ2-1
CDR3 DNA: TGCAGCGTCCTTACCGATACGCAGTATTTT; CDR3 protein: CSVLTDTQYF; D gene: .; V gene: TRBV29-1; clone size: .; J gene: TRBJ2-3
CDR3 DNA: TGTGCCAGTAGTATAGGCGCGGACTACGAGCAGTACTTC; CDR3 protein: CASSIGADYEQYF; D gene: .; V gene: TRBV19; clone size: .; J gene: TRBJ2-7
CDR3 DNA: TGTGCCAGCAGCGACCAGGGGTATACTGAAGCTTTCTTT; CDR3 protein: CASSDQGYTEAFF; D gene: .; V gene: TRBV7-9; clone size: once; J gene: TRBJ1-1
CDR3 DNA: TGTGCCAGCAGCTTAGCGGCTAGTCGCACAGATACGCAGTATTTT; CDR3 protein: CASSLAASRTDTQYF; D gene: .; V gene: TRBV7-2; clone size: few; J gene: TRBJ2-3
CDR3 DNA: TGTGCCACCGCTACCGGGACCGACGTCTCCTACGAGCAGTACTTC; CDR3 protein: CATATGTDVSYEQYF; D gene: .; V gene: TRBV24-1; clone size: .; J gene: TRBJ2-7
CDR3 DNA: TGTGCCAGCAGTTCCGGGGTCTCCTACGAGCAGTACTTC; CDR3 protein: CASSSGVSYEQYF; D gene: .; V gene: TRBV12-3/TRBV12-4; clone size: .; J gene: TRBJ2-7
CDR3 DNA: TGTGCCAGCAGCGACCTGACTAGGCGGAGTGAGCAGTTCTTC; CDR3 protein: CASSDLTRRSEQFF; D gene: .; V gene: TRBV9; clone size: .; J gene: TRBJ2-1
CDR3 DNA: TGTGCCATCAGTGAGTCTGGGGCTGGGGGCAATCAGCCCCAGCATTTT; CDR3 protein: CAISESGAGGNQPQHF; D gene: .; V gene: TRBV10-3; clone size: .; J gene: TRBJ1-5
CDR3 DNA: TGTGCCAGCAGCTTGTCAGGGGCTACACCCCTCCACTTT; CDR3 protein: CASSLSGATPLHF; D gene: .; V gene: TRBV7-2; clone size: .; J gene: TRBJ1-6
CDR3 DNA: TGTGCCAGTAGTAACCTTGGGACAGGGGAAAACATTCAGTACTTC; CDR3 protein: CASSNLGTGENIQYF; D gene: TRBD1; V gene: TRBV19; clone size: .; J gene: TRBJ2-4
CDR3 DNA: TGTGCCAGCAGTCCCCCAGGGGAGTACAATGAGCAGTTCTTC; CDR3 protein: CASSPPGEYNEQFF; D gene: .; V gene: TRBV28; clone size: .; J gene: TRBJ2-1
CDR3 DNA: TGTGCCAGCAGTTGGGTTGGTAAAGGCTACACCTTC; CDR3 protein: CASSWVGKGYTF; D gene: .; V gene: TRBV28; clone size: .; J gene: TRBJ1-2
CDR3 DNA: TGTGCCAGCAGCGTATGGGGGGGACTAGCGGGAGAGGCTTTCGACTACGAGCAGTACTTC; CDR3 protein: CASSVWGGLAGEAFDYEQYF; D gene: TRBD2; V gene: TRBV9; clone size: once; J gene: TRBJ2-7